The T cell receptor beta chain described here comes from a study of T cell changes during pregnancy in multiple sclerosis. Data came from immunoSEQ multiplex PCR; TCRdb stores just in-frame clones and leaves some out. The repertoire holds some 74,000 clones, with 85% to 95% as singletons. This CDR3 comprises 15 residues. Germline V gene sequence: CDR1 MNHNS, CDR2 SASEGT. V gave up 5 bases and J gave up 7 bases; unmatched junction bases: 6. The sample in question was peripheral blood, obtained before pregnancy. This receptor was taken from a female donor with multiple sclerosis, enrolled in a pregnancy study. The chain joins TRBV6-1 to TRBJ2-1, with 12 bases identical to TRBD1. CDR3 residues: CASSIRDRGLNEQFF. In DNA, the CDR3 is TGTGCCAGCAGTATCCGGGACAGGGGGCTGAATGAGCAGTTCTTC.